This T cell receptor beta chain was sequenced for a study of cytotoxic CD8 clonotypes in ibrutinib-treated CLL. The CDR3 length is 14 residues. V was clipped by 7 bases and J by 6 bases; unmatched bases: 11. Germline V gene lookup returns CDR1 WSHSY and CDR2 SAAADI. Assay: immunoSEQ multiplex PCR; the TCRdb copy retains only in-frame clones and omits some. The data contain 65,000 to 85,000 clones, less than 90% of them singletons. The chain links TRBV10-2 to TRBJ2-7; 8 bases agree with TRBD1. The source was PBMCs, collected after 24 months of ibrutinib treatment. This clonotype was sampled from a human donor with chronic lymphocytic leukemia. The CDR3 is CASTALDRVGEQYF. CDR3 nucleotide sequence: TGCGCCAGCACTGCCCTGGACAGGGTAGGCGAGCAGTACTTC.